One TCR beta chain is described in this entry. Its target is unknown. V lost 5 bases, J lost 5 bases, and 9 bases stayed unmatched. This CDR3 comprises 17 residues. Germline V gene data show CDR1 as SGHTA and CDR2 as FQGNSA. The table came from immunoSEQ multiplex PCR; TCRdb's copy has only in-frame clones and leaves some out. The sample carries just under 20,000 clones, 75% to 95% recorded once. The data are from a study of monozygotic twins with cystic fibrosis. Regarding the study as a whole: The repertoire was suggested to be naive-dominated, clonality median around 0.01. J usage was most co-twin-similar in 8 of 16 pairs, V in 13. In this small cohort, shared CDR3 numbers showed no association with age, concordance or disease severity. Monozygotic CF twins shared more identical nucleotide clonotypes than unrelated patients.

The chain couples TRBV7-2 to TRBJ2-1, with 13 positions matching TRBD2. The specimen was blood. This receptor was identified in a girl between 2 and 10 years old with cystic fibrosis. CDR3 sequence reads: CASSPAGTSGANNEQFF. In DNA form, the CDR3 reads TGTGCCAGCAGCCCGGCCGGGACTAGCGGGGCTAACAATGAGCAGTTCTTC.